A single sample is the source of the 25 T cell receptor beta chains below, sequenced in a study of lymphopenia after photon versus proton radiotherapy. Using immunoSEQ multiplex PCR, the repertoire was profiled, and TCRdb retains in-frame clones only, with some absent. The table has about 12,000 clones, more than 80% seen once. Sample: peripheral blood, taken from a patient treated with proton-based radiotherapy. Source of these receptors: a man aged 60 to 75 with pancreatic cancer.

This clone turned up a few times. The chain uses TRBV5-4 and TRBJ1-3; D gene uncertain. The CDR3 spans 14 residues. V lost 0 bases, J lost 2 bases, and 6 bases lay in between. Germline lookup yields CDR1 SGHNT and CDR2 YYREEE (reference sequence). The CDR3 here is CASSLEGTGNTIYF. The DNA of the CDR3 is TGTGCCAGCAGCTTGGAGGGAACTGGAAACACCATATATTTT.

This chain connects TRBV19 to TRBJ2-1; 14 bases line up with TRBD2. The V segment lost 3 bases and the J segment 4 bases; nucleotides outside the gene matches: 8. The CDR3 has 18 amino acids. Germline CDR1 is LNHDA and CDR2 is SQIVND (reference sequence). DNA for the CDR3: TGTGCCAGTAGTATGCCTCGACTAGCGGGAGGGCGATACAATGAGCAGTTCTTC. Its translation is CASSMPRLAGGRYNEQFF. The full variable domain, rest sourced from reference TRBV19 and TRBJ2-1, is DGGITQSPKYLFRKEGQNVTLSCEQNLNHDAMYWYRQDPGQGLRLIYYSQIVNDFQKGDIAEGYSVSREKKESFPLTVTSAQKNPTAFYLCASSMPRLAGGRYNEQFFGPGTRLTVL.

J is TRBJ1-2 and V is TRBV29-1, with 9 nucleotides matching TRBD1. CDR3 length: 12 residues. The V and J ends lost 7 bases and 6 bases, in that order; junction bases with no gene match: 6. Germline assignment: CDR1 SQVTM and CDR2 ANQGSEA. The DNA of the CDR3 is TGCAGCGCCCCTGGGACAGGGAATGGCTACACCTTC. Translated, it gives CSAPGTGNGYTF.

This clone was recorded only once. Here the CDR3 reads CASSLVLASRGSGGTQYF. CDR3 sequence (DNA): TGTGCCAGCAGCTTAGTCCTTGCCTCTCGGGGCAGCGGGGGTACGCAGTATTTT. The chain has TRBV7-2 and TRBJ2-3, with 8 nucleotides matching TRBD2. V was clipped by 1 base and J by 8 bases; unmatched bases: 17. The CDR3 sequence is 18 residues long. Germline lookup yields CDR1 SGHTA and CDR2 FQGNSA.

The V and J genes are TRBV4-3 and TRBJ2-7, with TRBD2 matching 10 bases. CDR1 is LGHNA, CDR2 YSLEER, per germline. J lost 2 bases, V lost 0 bases, and 1 base had no gene match. This CDR3 has 15 residues. CDR3 sequence: CASSQEAGGPYEQYF. In DNA, the CDR3 is TGCGCCAGCAGCCAAGAAGCGGGAGGGCCCTACGAGCAGTACTTC.

V gene TRBV7-3 combines with J gene TRBJ2-1; TRBD2 matches at 13 bases. CDR3 length: 15 residues. V shed 0 bases, J shed 10 bases, and the junction held 3 bases outside the gene matches. CDR1 and CDR2 (germline): SGHTA, FQGTGA. The chain's CDR3 is CASSLTGTSGIEQFF. The DNA of the CDR3 is TGTGCCAGCAGCTTAACTGGGACTAGCGGGATCGAGCAGTTCTTC.

The rearrangement joins TRBV28 to TRBJ2-5, with 8 nucleotides matching TRBD1. V trimming: 4 bases; J trimming: 5 bases; junction bases outside the gene matches: 24. The germline gives CDR1 MDHEN, CDR2 SYDVKM. The CDR3 is 20 amino acids. As DNA, the CDR3 is TGTGCCAGCAGTTCGTCCCGGACCAGGACAGGGAGGTTGGGTGCGGAGACCCAGTACTTC. It is translated as CASSSSRTRTGRLGAETQYF.

This chain connects TRBV28 to TRBJ2-2; D is undetermined. The V end lost 3 bases, the J end lost 2 bases, and 4 bases lay between the germline ends. The CDR3 loop spans 13 amino acids. CDR1 is MDHEN, CDR2 SYDVKM, per germline. The CDR3 coding sequence is TGTGCCAGCAGTTTCCTTAACACCGGGGAGCTGTTTTTT. This encodes CASSFLNTGELFF.

V usage is TRBV11-2 and J usage is TRBJ2-3; D may correspond to TRBD1 or TRBD2 (5 bases each). Germline lookup yields CDR1 SGHAT and CDR2 FQNNGV. V lost 5 bases and J 2 bases, leaving 17 bases between the germline ends. This CDR3 is 16 amino acids long. CDR3 nucleotide sequence: TGTGCCAGCAGCCGCCGGCAATCCGGGACCACAGATACGCAGTATTTT. It yields the protein CASSRRQSGTTDTQYF.

V and J are TRBV27 and TRBJ1-6, with 7 bases identical to TRBD1. The V gene's germline CDR1 is MNHEY and CDR2 SMNVEV (reference sequence). V was pared by 4 bases and J by 8 bases, with 8 bases of the junction left unmatched. CDR3 length: 15 amino acids. The CDR3 loop is CASSSPGTAYSPLHF. The CDR3 DNA reads TGTGCCAGCAGTTCCCCCGGGACAGCCTATTCACCCCTCCACTTT.

This clone appeared a few times. In DNA, the CDR3 is TGCGCCAGCAGGGAGGGAGGCCACAATGAGCAGTTCTTC. Translation gives CASREGGHNEQFF. The chain links TRBV5-1 to TRBJ2-1, with D perhaps TRBD2 (6 bases). CDR3 length equals 13 residues. V dropped 5 bases and J dropped 5 bases, with 11 bases sitting between them. In germline, CDR1 is SGHRS, CDR2 YFSETQ.

This clone was counted once. The V gene is TRBV7-2, the J gene TRBJ2-5; D is unclear. CDR3 length: 15 amino acids. Trimming took off 2 bases at V and 2 bases at J, with 12 bases between the two ends. Germline assignment: CDR1 SGHTA and CDR2 FQGNSA. This chain's CDR3 is CASSLTKVNQETQYF. DNA of the CDR3: TGTGCCAGCAGCTTAACTAAGGTCAATCAAGAGACCCAGTACTTC.

The chain's CDR3 is CASGEQGNEQFF. CDR3 coding DNA: TGTGCCAGCGGGGAACAGGGTAATGAGCAGTTCTTC. V and J are TRBV28 and TRBJ2-1, with a possible D match to TRBD1 (6 bases). This CDR3 is 12 amino acids long. The ends were cut back, 8 bases at V and 7 bases at J, with 12 bases in the middle. CDR1 and CDR2 (germline): MDHEN, SYDVKM.

The chain combines TRBV27 with TRBJ2-5; D ambiguous. V lost 5 bases to trimming and J lost 4 bases, with 17 bases between them. Germline lookup yields CDR1 MNHEY and CDR2 SMNVEV (reference sequence). The CDR3 runs 15 residues. This chain's CDR3 is CASSRTFSNRETQYF. Here the CDR3 DNA reads TGTGCCAGCAGTCGGACCTTTAGCAATAGAGAGACCCAGTACTTC.

This rearrangement joins TRBV30 to TRBJ2-5; 8 bases fit TRBD2. Germline V gene sequence: CDR1 GTSNPN, CDR2 SVGIG (reference sequence). The CDR3 is 13 residues long. V dropped 1 base and J dropped 3; count of bases not matched to a gene: 1. DNA of the CDR3: TGTGCCTGGAGTGCGACTAGCGAAGAGACCCAGTACTTC. Amino acids: CAWSATSEETQYF.

V usage is TRBV6-6 and J usage is TRBJ2-1; perhaps TRBD1 as D (6 bases). V lost 3 bases and J 3 bases, leaving 12 bases between the germline ends. Germline CDR1 and CDR2: MNHNY and SVGAGI (reference sequence). The length of the CDR3 is 15 residues. The CDR3 DNA reads TGTGCCAGCAGTTATCCGCAGGGGAACTACAATGAGCAGTTCTTC. This codes for CASSYPQGNYNEQFF.

This sequence joins TRBV7-2 and TRBJ1-4; D uncertain. The CDR3 has 13 amino acids. Trimming shortened V by 3 bases and J by 7 bases, and 9 bases separated the two germline ends. The germline CDR1 and CDR2 sequences are SGHTA and FQGNSA. CDR3 nucleotide sequence: TGTGCCAGCAGCTTTGGGTTCACTGAAAAACTGTTTTTT. Protein sequence: CASSFGFTEKLFF.

The chain combines TRBV2 with TRBJ1-2; unclear D gene. The ends were cut back, 8 bases at V and 1 base at J, with 17 bases in the middle. This CDR3 comprises 15 residues. Germline V gives CDR1 SNHLY, CDR2 FYNNEI. The CDR3 nucleotides are TGTGCCAGCCGATCGACATCTTCCCTTAACTATGGCTACACCTTC. Translating gives CASRSTSSLNYGYTF.

Only a few counts were recorded for this clone. The chain uses TRBV4-3 and TRBJ1-1; D remains ambiguous. Trimming removed 0 bases at V and 7 bases at J, with 15 bases between. The CDR3 has 15 residues. Germline V lookup: CDR1 LGHNA, CDR2 YSLEER. CDR3 region: CASSQDLPGWNEAFF. CDR3 coding DNA: TGCGCCAGCAGCCAAGATCTACCGGGGTGGAATGAAGCTTTCTTT.

The V call is TRBV7-2, the J call TRBJ2-7, with 15 nucleotides matching TRBD2. This CDR3 spans 16 amino acids. Trimming removed 5 bases from V and 6 bases from J; junction bases left unmatched: 8. Germline CDR1 is SGHTA and CDR2 is FQGNSA. CDR3 amino acids: CASSRTSGRAEGEQYF. Written as DNA, the CDR3 is TGTGCCAGCAGCCGGACTAGCGGGAGGGCCGAGGGCGAGCAGTACTTC. Filled out from reference TRBV7-2 and TRBJ2-7, the complete variable domain reads GAGVSQSPSNKVTEKGKDVELRCDPISGHTALYWYRQSLGQGLEFLIYFQGNSAPDKSGLPSDRFSAERTGGSVSTLTIQRTQQEDSAVYLCASSRTSGRAEGEQYFGPGTRLTVT.

This clone was found once. The rearrangement uses TRBV11-2 and TRBJ2-3; 7 bases map to TRBD2. The CDR3 has 17 amino acids. V trimming: 3 bases; J trimming: 6 bases; junction bases outside the gene matches: 15. The germline gives CDR1 SGHAT, CDR2 FQNNGV. The DNA for the CDR3 is TGTGCCAGCAGCTTTGATGTAAGCGGGATGGGTCTGGATACGCAGTATTTT. This gives the protein CASSFDVSGMGLDTQYF.

The V gene is TRBV11-3, the J gene TRBJ2-1, with a tentative D call TRBD1 (6 bases). This CDR3 comprises 17 residues. V lost 0 bases to trimming and J lost 4 bases, with 16 bases between them. Per the germline V gene, CDR1 is SGHNT and CDR2 is YENEEA. CDR3 DNA: TGTGCCAGCAGCTTAGACCACGGGACACGGCGATACAATGAGCAGTTCTTC. It codes for CASSLDHGTRRYNEQFF.

The genes are TRBV28 and TRBJ2-1; the match to TRBD2 covers 9 bases. With V trimmed by 3 bases and J by 6 bases, 12 bases remained unmatched. This CDR3 region has 17 residues. From germline, CDR1 is MDHEN and CDR2 SYDVKM. In DNA form, the CDR3 reads TGTGCCAGCAGTTTGGGCGGGAGGGCCGTTTTATCCAATGAGCAGTTCTTC. It specifies CASSLGGRAVLSNEQFF. Full variable domain (remainder filled in from reference TRBV28 and TRBJ2-1): DVKVTQSSRYLVKRTGEKVFLECVQDMDHENMFWYRQDPGLGLRLIYFSYDVKMKEKGDIPEGYSVSREKKERFSLILESASTNQTSMYLCASSLGGRAVLSNEQFFGPGTRLTVL.

V gene TRBV13 combines with J gene TRBJ2-2; D unclear. The length of the CDR3 is 13 residues. Germline CDR1 reads PRHDT; CDR2 reads FYEKMQ (reference sequence). V was clipped by 1 base and J by 4 bases, with 4 bases between them. CDR3 sequence: CASSLATTGELFF. CDR3 in DNA: TGTGCCAGCAGCTTAGCGACCACCGGGGAGCTGTTTTTT.

This rearrangement joins TRBV9 to TRBJ1-3; D gene unclear. The CDR3 loop spans 15 amino acids. Germline CDR1 SGDLS, CDR2 YYNGEE. With 0 bases removed from V and 1 base from J, the gap between germline ends came to 8 bases. CDR3 nucleotide sequence: TGTGCCAGCAGCGTAGATGGTACATCTGGAAACACCATATATTTT. It yields the protein CASSVDGTSGNTIYF. The variable domain in full, with the rest retrieved from reference TRBV9 and TRBJ1-3, is DSGVTQTPKHLITATGQRVTLRCSPRSGDLSVYWYQQSLDQGLQFLIQYYNGEERAKGNILERFSAQQFPDLHSELNLSSLELGDSALYFCASSVDGTSGNTIYFGEGSWLTVV.